Below, 26 T cell receptor beta chains from the same sample are listed, as sequenced in a study of blood T cell repertoires in COVID-19. The method was immunoSEQ multiplex PCR; TCRdb's version includes in-frame clones alone and lacks a portion of them. This sample has about 420,000 clones, with approximately 90% found just once. Sequencing was performed on peripheral blood. Receptors originate from a man younger than 30 with COVID-19, enrolled during active disease.

This clone was seen just once. This chain connects TRBV25-1 to TRBJ2-7; TRBD1 matches 7 bases. This CDR3 region has 14 residues. Per germline, CDR1 MGHDK and CDR2 SYGVNS. V was pared by 6 bases and J by 4 bases, with 9 bases of the junction left unmatched. CDR3 amino acids: CASSYDRDRYEQYF. CDR3 DNA: TGTGCCAGCAGCTACGACAGGGATAGGTACGAGCAGTACTTC.

This clone has only one observation. The chain has TRBV28 and TRBJ2-5; 7 bases match TRBD2. The CDR3 spans 16 residues. V gave up 3 bases and J gave up 1 base; unmatched junction bases: 8. Germline CDR1 and CDR2: MDHEN and SYDVKM. Written as DNA, the CDR3 is TGTGCCAGCAGTTTGGGCCCTAGCGGAGTCCAAGAGACCCAGTACTTC. Translation: CASSLGPSGVQETQYF.

V is TRBV11-2 and J is TRBJ1-1; TRBD1 matches 9 bases. The CDR3 is made up of 15 amino acids. V was clipped by 6 bases and J by 0 bases; unmatched bases: 5. In germline, CDR1 is SGHAT, CDR2 FQNNGV. This CDR3 reads CASSFTGGLNTEAFF. In DNA, the CDR3 is TGTGCCAGCAGTTTTACAGGGGGCTTGAACACTGAAGCTTTCTTT.

V and J are TRBV7-3 and TRBJ2-1; TRBD2 might be the D (7 bases). The CDR3 contains 15 residues. Germline V gene sequence: CDR1 SGHTA, CDR2 FQGTGA. Trimming removed 5 bases from V and 8 bases from J, with 19 bases in between. The CDR3 coding sequence is TGTGCCAGCAGCCCCCTAGGGGGAGGGATATATGAGCAGTTCTTC. Translated, it gives CASSPLGGGIYEQFF. Full variable domain (missing parts from reference TRBV7-3 and TRBJ2-1): GAGVSQTPSNKVTEKGKYVELRCDPISGHTALYWYRQSLGQGPEFLIYFQGTGAADDSGLPNDRFFAVRPEGSVSTLKIQRTERGDSAVYLCASSPLGGGIYEQFFGPGTRLTVL.

The V and J genes are TRBV4-1 and TRBJ2-5; 8 bases agree with TRBD2. Germline-derived CDR1 and CDR2 are MGHRA and YSYEKL. This CDR3 is 15 amino acids long. V was pared by 3 bases and J by 4 bases, with 7 bases of the junction left unmatched. The DNA for the CDR3 is TGCGCCAGCAGCCATGAAGGACGGGAGGGAGAGACCCAGTACTTC. Encoded protein: CASSHEGREGETQYF.

The chain uses TRBV5-6 and TRBJ2-5; 9 bases line up with TRBD2. The CDR3 runs 14 residues. Trimming removed 1 base from V and 5 bases from J; junction bases left unmatched: 3. The germline CDR1 and CDR2 sequences are SGHDT and YYEEEE. The CDR3 DNA reads as TGTGCCAGCAGCTTGTGGCTAGCGGGGGAGACCCAGTACTTC. This sequence encodes CASSLWLAGETQYF.

The CDR3 DNA is TGCGCCAGCAGGGGCGTAACAGGTTCTGCCTACGAGCAGTACTTC. It yields the protein CASRGVTGSAYEQYF. The rearrangement uses TRBV5-1 and TRBJ2-7, with TRBD1 as a possible D gene (5 bases). This CDR3 contains 15 residues. Between the trimmed V and J ends, which lost 5 bases and 2 bases, there was a span of 17 bases. The germline CDR1 and CDR2 sequences are SGHRS and YFSETQ.

V and J are TRBV9 and TRBJ2-5; TRBD2 agrees at 8 bases. In germline, CDR1 is SGDLS, CDR2 YYNGEE. The CDR3 is 14 residues long. After removal of 3 bases from V and 4 bases from J, the junction contained 5 bases not matched to a gene. CDR3 nucleotide sequence: TGTGCCAGCAGCGCCCGAACTAGCGGAGAGACCCAGTACTTC. It yields the protein CASSARTSGETQYF.

This sequence joins TRBV4-1 and TRBJ2-1; 7 bases line up with TRBD1. V was pared by 1 base and J by 9 bases, with 15 bases of the junction left unmatched. This CDR3 spans 17 amino acids. Per the germline V gene, CDR1 is MGHRA and CDR2 is YSYEKL. The chain's CDR3 is CASSQGPNRGYSSEQFF. The DNA of the CDR3 is TGCGCCAGCAGCCAAGGTCCGAACAGGGGTTACTCTAGTGAGCAGTTCTTC.

The chain recombines TRBV28 with TRBJ1-5; 8 nucleotides match TRBD1. Trimming removed 6 bases from V and 5 bases from J; junction bases left unmatched: 9. The CDR3 has 15 amino acids. From germline, CDR1 is MDHEN and CDR2 SYDVKM. This CDR3 reads CASRTLGRGHQPQHF. DNA of the CDR3: TGTGCCAGCAGGACCCTAGGCAGGGGGCATCAGCCCCAGCATTTT.

This chain links TRBV21-1 with TRBJ2-3; TRBD2 reflects the table's D call only, with no check against the DNA. TRBV21-1 represents a pseudogene. The CDR3 totals 15 residues. CDR3: CARTPLAVLTDTQYF. CDR3 coding DNA: TGTGCCAGGACACCTTTAGCGGTCCTCACAGATACGCAGTATTTT.

The rearrangement links TRBV3-1 (or the pseudogene TRBV3-2) to TRBJ2-5; the D gene is possibly TRBD2 (5 bases). The germline gives CDR1 LGHDT, CDR2 YNNKEL (reference sequence). The CDR3 length is 17 residues. The germline V and J ends were trimmed by 4 bases and 4 bases, with 22 bases remaining between them. For the CDR3, the DNA is TGTGCCAGCAGCCCAGCTAAGGGAGAGGGAAGAAGAGAGACCCAGTACTTC. It encodes CASSPAKGEGRRETQYF.

The rearrangement uses TRBV27 and TRBJ1-5; perhaps TRBD1 as D (5 bases). Germline-derived CDR1 and CDR2 are MNHEY and SMNVEV (reference sequence). The V end was cut by 5 bases, the J end by 7 bases, with 15 bases between. The CDR3 is 14 residues long. CDR3 bases: TGTGCCAGCAGTACCAGACGGGGGGAGCAGCCCCAGCATTTT. The encoded protein is CASSTRRGEQPQHF.

This chain connects TRBV6-5 to TRBJ2-5; D is uncertain. Per germline, CDR1 MNHEY and CDR2 SVGAGI. This CDR3 spans 13 amino acids. Trimming cost V 7 bases and J 5 bases, with 14 bases left between them. CDR3 in DNA: TGTGCCAGCAAGAAGTCGGGTTCGGAGACCCAGTACTTC. This gives the protein CASKKSGSETQYF.

The J gene is TRBJ1-3, the V gene TRBV10-1; D uncertain. Trimming took off 11 bases at V and 1 base at J, with 9 bases between the two ends. From germline, CDR1 is WNHNN and CDR2 SYGVQD (reference sequence). The CDR3 covers 12 residues. In DNA form, the CDR3 reads TGCGCCTCCGGGGAGTCTGGAAACACCATATATTTT. This encodes CASGESGNTIYF.

This chain joins TRBV13 and TRBJ2-3; 12 bases line up with TRBD2. V dropped 4 bases and J dropped 1; count of bases not matched to a gene: 6. The CDR3 runs to 17 residues. Per the germline V gene, CDR1 is PRHDT and CDR2 is FYEKMQ (reference sequence). The CDR3 loop is CASSSTSGGIGTDTQYF. Here the CDR3 DNA reads TGTGCCAGCAGCTCCACTAGCGGGGGGATCGGCACAGATACGCAGTATTTT.

The chain recombines TRBV18 with TRBJ2-1; 8 bases line up with TRBD2. The CDR3 spans 16 residues. Germline V gene sequence: CDR1 KGHSH, CDR2 LQKENI. Losses at the gene ends were 1 base for V and 8 bases for J; bases not matched to a gene: 10. The DNA for the CDR3 is TGTGCCAGCTCACCACAGAACGGGAGGGCCGGTGATGAGCAGTTCTTC. It codes for CASSPQNGRAGDEQFF.

The chain links TRBV4-1 to TRBJ2-5; tentatively, D is TRBD1 (6 bases). V lost 0 bases to trimming and J lost 1 base, with 15 bases between them. The CDR3 is 17 residues long. Per the germline V gene, CDR1 is MGHRA and CDR2 is YSYEKL. The CDR3 DNA follows: TGCGCCAGCAGCCAAGATATATCACAGGGCGCCCAAGAGACCCAGTACTTC. Translation: CASSQDISQGAQETQYF.

The chain couples TRBV21-1 to TRBJ2-2; the D call TRBD1 from the table was never checked on the DNA. TRBV21-1 is given as a pseudogene. CDR3 length: 16 amino acids. The CDR3 is CASSSNCRHNTGELFF. CDR3 DNA sequence: TGTGCCAGCAGCTCAAACTGTAGACATAACACCGGGGAGCTGTTTTTT.

The CDR3, as DNA: TGTGCCAGCAGCGCCCGGACAGCTGGAGGCTCTGGGGCCAACGTCCTGACTTTC. As protein: CASSARTAGGSGANVLTF. The genes are TRBV7-9 and TRBJ2-6; a possible D gene is TRBD1 (6 bases). The CDR3 is made up of 18 amino acids. Germline loops: CDR1 SEHNR, CDR2 FQNEAQ (reference sequence). Trimming left V 5 bases short and J 0 bases short, with 17 bases between.

The chain uses TRBV2 and TRBJ1-2, with D maybe TRBD1 (5 bases). Deletions cut 5 bases from V and 5 bases from J, with 15 bases between. This CDR3 has 14 residues. CDR1 SNHLY and CDR2 FYNNEI come from the germline V gene. In DNA form, the CDR3 reads TGTGCCAGCAGTCGGGGGGGGTCGTCATATGGCTACACCTTC. This sequence encodes CASSRGGSSYGYTF.

The V and J genes are TRBV7-9 and TRBJ2-3; the D gene is possibly TRBD1 (5 bases). The V end lost 2 bases, the J end lost 1 base, and 10 bases lay between the germline ends. Looked up from germline, CDR1 is SEHNR and CDR2 is FQNEAQ (reference sequence). This CDR3 region has 15 residues. CDR3 bases: TGTGCCAGCAGCTTATCAGGGCCAGGCACAGATACGCAGTATTTT. Protein sequence: CASSLSGPGTDTQYF.

The V and J genes are TRBV28 and TRBJ2-1; 10 bases map to TRBD2. Trimming removed 2 bases from V and 7 bases from J; junction bases left unmatched: 2. Germline V lookup: CDR1 MDHEN, CDR2 SYDVKM. The CDR3 consists of 14 residues. The CDR3 reads CASSLLAGVNEQFF. CDR3 sequence (DNA): TGTGCCAGCAGTTTACTAGCGGGGGTGAATGAGCAGTTCTTC.

The V gene is TRBV19, the J gene TRBJ1-6; D is uncertain. CDR3 length: 16 amino acids. The germline V gene encodes CDR1 LNHDA and CDR2 SQIVND (reference sequence). The germline V and J ends were trimmed by 4 bases and 5 bases, with 15 bases remaining between them. The CDR3 region is CASSSSTEINNSPLHF. The CDR3 DNA reads as TGTGCCAGTAGTAGCAGCACAGAAATCAATAATTCACCCCTCCACTTT.

This chain connects TRBV7-8 to TRBJ1-4; TRBD1 might be the D (6 bases). V lost 1 base and J lost 0, with 15 bases in between. From germline, CDR1 is SGHVS and CDR2 FQNEAQ. CDR3 length equals 18 residues. The CDR3 spells CASSLGGQFPTTNEKLFF. In DNA, the CDR3 is TGTGCCAGCAGCTTAGGGGGGCAGTTTCCTACAACTAATGAAAAACTGTTTTTT.

The gene calls are TRBV5-4 and TRBJ1-6; 12 bases fit TRBD1. The CDR3 has 15 residues. Trimming cost V 4 bases and J 8 bases; bases outside gene matches: 4. Per the germline V gene, CDR1 is SGHNT and CDR2 is YYREEE (reference sequence). CDR3 loop: CASSRRDRGHSPLHF. The CDR3 nucleotides are TGTGCCAGCAGCCGCCGGGACAGGGGGCATTCACCCCTCCACTTT.